The 16 T cell receptor beta chains listed next were all sequenced from one sample in a study of T cells in localized non-small cell lung cancer. Method: immunoSEQ multiplex PCR; TCRdb's copy keeps in-frame clones and lacks some. Of 1,500 to 2,000 clones in the sample, approximately 27% were seen once. Sequencing was performed on lung tumor tissue, taken before any cancer treatment. The receptor source for this set is a woman aged 35 to 75 with stage II squamous cell lung carcinoma.

There are a few counts of this clone. The chain has TRBV28 and TRBJ1-5; 7 nucleotides agree with TRBD1. The ends lost 5 bases at V and 5 bases at J; junction bases unmatched: 9. This CDR3 has 15 amino acids. CDR1 and CDR2 (germline): MDHEN, SYDVKM. CDR3 in DNA: TGTGCCAGCAGTAATCCGGACAGGTTGTATCAGCCCCAGCATTTT. Amino acid sequence: CASSNPDRLYQPQHF.

This clone was seen a few times. The rearrangement uses TRBV9 and TRBJ2-1; D is possibly TRBD2 (5 bases). Trimming cost V 5 bases and J 4 bases, with 13 bases left between them. This CDR3 contains 14 residues. Germline V gives CDR1 SGDLS, CDR2 YYNGEE. The CDR3 sequence: CASRDTSSYNEQFF. CDR3 in DNA: TGTGCCAGCAGAGATACTAGTTCGTACAATGAGCAGTTCTTC.

This clone was detected a few times. The rearrangement uses TRBV28 and TRBJ1-2; D is perhaps TRBD1 (5 bases). Germline values: CDR1 MDHEN, CDR2 SYDVKM. V dropped 5 bases and J dropped 8 bases, with 21 bases sitting between them. The CDR3 loop spans 15 amino acids. CDR3 nucleotides: TGTGCCAGCAGTCCACTTCAGGGTCAAATTGAAGGCTACACCTTC. The encoded protein is CASSPLQGQIEGYTF.

This clone was picked up a small number of times. The V call is TRBV6-8, the J call TRBJ2-2; 7 nucleotides match TRBD1. CDR1 is MNHGY, CDR2 SAAAGT, per germline. CDR3 length: 13 amino acids. V shed 11 bases and J 5 bases; nucleotides not matched to a gene: 8. CDR3 region: CASDFRGTGELFF. The CDR3 DNA reads TGTGCCTCAGACTTCAGGGGGACCGGGGAGCTGTTTTTT.

Only a few counts were recorded for this clone. This chain joins TRBV6-8 and TRBJ1-2, with 8 positions matching TRBD1. Germline-derived CDR1 and CDR2 are MNHGY and SAAAGT. This CDR3 is built from 12 residues. Losses at the gene ends were 7 bases for V and 5 bases for J; bases not matched to a gene: 3. The CDR3 region is CASTRTGYGYTF. CDR3 nucleotides: TGTGCCAGCACCCGGACAGGGTATGGCTACACCTTC.

The chain couples TRBV19 to TRBJ2-7; D gene ambiguous. The CDR3 sequence is 14 residues long. Germline CDR1 and CDR2: LNHDA and SQIVND (reference sequence). V was shortened by 0 bases and J by 1 base, with 7 bases between the two germline ends. The CDR3: CASSIDYASYEQYF. CDR3 sequence (DNA): TGTGCCAGTAGTATAGATTACGCTTCCTACGAGCAGTACTTC.

V is TRBV6-8 and J is TRBJ1-1; D might be TRBD1 (5 bases). Germline loops: CDR1 MNHGY, CDR2 SAAAGT. Trimming took off 8 bases at V and 4 bases at J, with 11 bases between the two ends. The CDR3 consists of 12 residues. CDR3 sequence: CASYSRGTEAFF. CDR3 coding DNA: TGTGCCAGCTACTCAAGGGGCACTGAAGCTTTCTTT.

In its sample, this clone was seen a few times. This chain connects TRBV11-3 to TRBJ2-2, with D possibly matching TRBD2 (5 bases). Per germline, CDR1 SGHNT and CDR2 YENEEA. V was trimmed by 5 bases and J by 6 bases, leaving 16 bases between them. CDR3 length: 15 residues. CDR3: CASSRDGDNAGELFF. In nucleotides, the CDR3 is TGTGCCAGCAGCCGTGACGGGGATAACGCCGGGGAGCTGTTTTTT.

The gene calls are TRBV14 and TRBJ2-2; 9 nucleotides line up with TRBD1. The CDR3 extends over 16 amino acids. Trimming removed 4 bases from V and 0 bases from J; junction bases left unmatched: 3. CDR1 SGHDN and CDR2 FVKESK come from the germline V gene. The CDR3 DNA is TGTGCCAGCAGCCCGGGACAGGGTACGAACACCGGGGAGCTGTTTTTT. Its translation is CASSPGQGTNTGELFF.

This chain links TRBV6-8 with TRBJ2-7; D may be TRBD2 (6 bases). There are 16 residues in the CDR3. Per germline, CDR1 MNHGY and CDR2 SAAAGT. V dropped 6 bases and J dropped 3 bases, with 21 bases sitting between them. DNA for the CDR3: TGTGCCAGCAGGAGACAAGGCCAGGGAGGTAGCTACGAGCAGTACTTC. It encodes CASRRQGQGGSYEQYF.

The V and J genes are TRBV6-8 and TRBJ2-1; the D is unclear. The CDR3 runs 13 residues. Trimming left V 6 bases short and J 8 bases short, with 14 bases between. The germline CDR1 and CDR2 sequences are MNHGY and SAAAGT. CDR3 in amino acids: CASSRNGGDEQFF. CDR3 sequence (DNA): TGTGCCAGCAGCCGCAACGGCGGCGATGAGCAGTTCTTC.

This clone occurred a few times. This sequence joins TRBV11-3 and TRBJ2-5, with D possibly matching TRBD1 (6 bases). Trimming pared 6 bases from V and 2 bases from J, leaving 16 bases between. Germline values: CDR1 SGHNT, CDR2 YENEEA. The CDR3 sequence is 15 residues long. CDR3 amino acids: CASSWPGDPQETQYF. Here the CDR3 DNA reads TGTGCCAGCAGTTGGCCAGGGGACCCACAAGAGACCCAGTACTTC.

The chain combines TRBV5-1 with TRBJ1-5; D uncertain. The V and J ends lost 4 bases and 2 bases respectively, with 13 bases between them. The CDR3 consists of 15 residues. Per the germline V gene, CDR1 is SGHRS and CDR2 is YFSETQ. The CDR3 region has the DNA TGCGCCAGCAGCCAAGAGGCCCAGGGCAATCAGCCCCAGCATTTT. It is translated as CASSQEAQGNQPQHF.

V gene TRBV11-3 combines with J gene TRBJ2-5; 11 bases are shared with TRBD2. The trim removed 4 bases at V and 7 bases at J, leaving 5 bases unmatched. Looked up from germline, CDR1 is SGHNT and CDR2 is YENEEA. This CDR3 has 14 amino acids. In DNA form, the CDR3 reads TGTGCCAGCAGCTCACCCGGGACTAGCGGGACCCAGTACTTC. Translation gives CASSSPGTSGTQYF.

This clone showed up just a few times. The genes are TRBV6-8 and TRBJ2-1, with 10 bases identical to TRBD1. Germline V gene sequence: CDR1 MNHGY, CDR2 SAAAGT. Trimming cost V 5 bases and J 3 bases; bases outside gene matches: 4. CDR3 size: 15 residues. CDR3 bases: TGTGCCAGCAGTGACTGGGACAGGGGCTACAATGAGCAGTTCTTC. It encodes CASSDWDRGYNEQFF.

The chain combines TRBV23-1 with TRBJ2-3; D remains unclear. TRBV23-1 is an open reading frame, and its role is uncertain. With 0 bases removed from V and 6 bases from J, the gap between germline ends came to 7 bases. CDR3 size: 13 residues. The CDR3 sequence: CASSQSLGDTQYF. The CDR3 DNA is TGCGCCAGCAGTCAATCGCTAGGGGATACGCAGTATTTT.